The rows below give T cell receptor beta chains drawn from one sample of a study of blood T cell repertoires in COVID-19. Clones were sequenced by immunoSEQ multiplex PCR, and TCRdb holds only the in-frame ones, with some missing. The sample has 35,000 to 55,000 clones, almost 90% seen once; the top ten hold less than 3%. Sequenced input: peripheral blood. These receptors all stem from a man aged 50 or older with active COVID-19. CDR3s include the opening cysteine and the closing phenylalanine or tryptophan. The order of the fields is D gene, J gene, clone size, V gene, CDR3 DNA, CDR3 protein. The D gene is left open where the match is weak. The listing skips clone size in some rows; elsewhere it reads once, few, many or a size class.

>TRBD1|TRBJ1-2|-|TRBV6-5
TGTGCCAGCATCGGGACAGACAGAGTAAACTATGGCTACACCTTC
CASIGTDRVNYGYTF
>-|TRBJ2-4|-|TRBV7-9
TGTGCCAGCAGCTTACCAGGGGTAAACATTCAGTACTTC
CASSLPGVNIQYF
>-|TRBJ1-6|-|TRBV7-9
TGTGCCAGCAGCTCGACCGGGACAACGATTTCACCCCTCCACTTT
CASSSTGTTISPLHF
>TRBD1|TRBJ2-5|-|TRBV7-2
TGTGCCAGCAGCTTTGCCGGGACAGGGGTAGAGACCCAGTACTTC
CASSFAGTGVETQYF
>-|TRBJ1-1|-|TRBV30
TGTGCCTGGAGTGAAGGGGTGCCTGAAGCTTTCTTT
CAWSEGVPEAFF
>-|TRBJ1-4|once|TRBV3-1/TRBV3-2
TGTGCCAGCAGCCAAGATCGGGTGAGGGATGAAAAACTGTTTTTT
CASSQDRVRDEKLFF
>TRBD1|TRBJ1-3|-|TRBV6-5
TGTGCCAGCAGCCGTGGACAGGCGGCTGGAAACACCATATATTTT
CASSRGQAAGNTIYF
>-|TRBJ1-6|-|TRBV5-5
TGTGCCAGCAGCTTGCGGGGTTATAATTCACCCCTCCACTTT
CASSLRGYNSPLHF
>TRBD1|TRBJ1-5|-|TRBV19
TGTGCCTCTGTGGACAGGGGGTATCAGCCCCAGCATTTT
CASVDRGYQPQHF
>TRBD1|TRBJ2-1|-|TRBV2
TGTGCCAGCAGGGCAGGGGGCGCCGAGCAGTTCTTC
CASRAGGAEQFF
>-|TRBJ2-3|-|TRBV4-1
TGCGCCAGCAGCCGAACATATATGGGCACAGATACGCAGTATTTT
CASSRTYMGTDTQYF